The clone carrying this T cell receptor (beta chain) has only one observation. The protocol was immunoSEQ multiplex PCR, while the TCRdb copy is restricted to in-frame clones and leaves out a portion. The sample consists of about 250,000 clones, less than 90% of them appearing once. Germline V gene lookup returns CDR1 LNHDA and CDR2 SQIVND (reference sequence). The V segment lost 4 bases and the J segment 7 bases; nucleotides outside the gene matches: 4. The CDR3 is 14 amino acids. The sample comes from a study of cytomegalovirus exposure and HLA in healthy donors. The clonotype comes from a young man in good health and CMV-seropositive. The material sequenced was PBMCs. This chain uses TRBV19 with TRBJ2-1; 10 bases are shared with TRBD2. As DNA, the CDR3 is TGTGCCAGTAGTACAGCTAGCGGGAGAAATGAGCAGTTCTTC. This encodes CASSTASGRNEQFF.